The TCR beta chain described here comes from a study of blood T cell repertoires in COVID-19. At the level of the study: Sites in the United States, Italy and Spain provided acute and convalescent COVID-19 samples.

Assay used: immunoSEQ multiplex PCR; TCRdb lists only in-frame clones, some missing. Of roughly 120,000 clones in the sample, under 90% were seen once. This CDR3 region has 15 residues. Trimming removed 4 bases from V and 4 bases from J; junction bases left unmatched: 8. Looked up from germline, CDR1 is SQVTM and CDR2 is ANQGSEA. The chain couples TRBV29-1 to TRBJ2-7, with TRBD1 identical over 12 bases. This sequence originates from a man aged 60 to 69 with acute or convalescent COVID-19. Sequenced: peripheral blood. The CDR3 nucleotides read TGCAGCGTTGCCGTGGGGACAGGGGGCGGTTACGAGCAGTACTTC. Its translation is CSVAVGTGGGYEQYF.